The sequence of this T cell receptor beta chain was determined in a study of breast tumors, draining lymph nodes, adjacent tissues. TCRdb itself ran the multiplex PCR reads through MiXCR, one entry per CDR3 protein. The sample gives some 97,000 distinct CDR3 sequences, less than 25% of which show up once; around 1.2% is in the top ten. Study-level points and caveats: Tumors had less TCR diversity than lymph nodes, more than nontumor tissue.

With 4 bases removed from V and 6 bases from J, the gap between germline ends came to 17 bases. The CDR3 covers 14 residues. From germline, CDR1 is SGHRS and CDR2 YFSETQ. As for this clonotype: No antigen is known for it.

Samples came from axillary lymph nodes draining the breast cancer. This rearrangement joins TRBV5-1 to TRBJ2-7, with D perhaps given as TRBD1 or TRBD2 (6 bases each). The source material was axillary lymph node tissue. This sequence was found in a female donor with breast cancer. Some clones in this sample may be carry-over from other donors' samples. CDR3 amino acids: CASSTTGAGPEQYF. The CDR3 coding sequence is TGCGCCAGCAGCACAACGGGGGCAGGGCCCGAGCAGTACTTC.